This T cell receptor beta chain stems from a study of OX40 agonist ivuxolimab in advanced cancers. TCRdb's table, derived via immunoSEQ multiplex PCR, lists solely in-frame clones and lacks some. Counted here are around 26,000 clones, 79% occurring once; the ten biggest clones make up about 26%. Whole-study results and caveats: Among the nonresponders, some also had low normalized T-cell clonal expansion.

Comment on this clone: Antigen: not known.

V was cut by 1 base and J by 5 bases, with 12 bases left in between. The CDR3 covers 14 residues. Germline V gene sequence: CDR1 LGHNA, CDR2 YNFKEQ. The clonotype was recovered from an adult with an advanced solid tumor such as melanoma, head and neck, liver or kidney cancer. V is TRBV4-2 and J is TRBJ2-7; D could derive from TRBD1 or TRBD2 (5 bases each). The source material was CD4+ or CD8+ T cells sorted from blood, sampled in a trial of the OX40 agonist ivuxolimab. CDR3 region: CASSQGGPGNEQYF. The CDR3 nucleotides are TGTGCCAGCAGCCAAGGGGGACCAGGTAACGAGCAGTACTTC.